Given below is one TCR beta chain in context. This entry comes from a study of blood T cell repertoires in COVID-19. The overall study: The United States, Italy and Spain supplied acute and convalescent COVID-19 samples. PBMCs, B-cell-depleted T cells, or T cells were the source of the cDNA or gDNA that made up the material.

Per the original data handling: It was from reference gene primer amplification that nucleated cell counts were estimated. Profiling relied on immunoSEQ multiplex PCR, and the TCRdb table lists in-frame clones only, not all of them. The V and J calls and clone size were taken over from that table, and D and trimming were inferred from the DNA. The table shows more than 200,000 clones, with roughly 83% occurring only once. CDR3 size: 15 residues. In germline, CDR1 is MNHEY, CDR2 SMNVEV (reference sequence). Deletions cut 2 bases from V and 6 bases from J, with 15 bases between. The V and J genes are TRBV27 and TRBJ2-3; D gene ambiguous. This clonotype originated in a woman aged 65 to 85 with active or convalescent COVID-19. The specimen was peripheral blood. Here the CDR3 DNA reads TGTGCCAGCAGTTTAACCAACTTTGAGGCCGATACGCAGTATTTT. Its protein product is CASSLTNFEADTQYF.